Listed here are 24 T cell receptor gamma chains from one sample, sequenced in a study of gamma-delta chains in newborns, infants, children. TCRdb applied CATT to the reads for clone calling. The sample data list about 100 gamma-chain clones. Sequencing input: blood. The receptor set was obtained from a child who received the measles vaccine. This table probably holds off-target reads from a library built for another chain.

With the J gene uncalled, the V gene is TRGV9. The CDR3 totals 19 residues. Germline CDR1 reads GITISATS; CDR2 reads ISYDGTV (reference sequence). The CDR3 nucleotides read TGTGCCTTTGGCCCCTCGGATGTACTGGGGATACGGCGGACAGCACAACTCTTCTTT. Translation: CAFGPSDVLGIRRTAQLFF.

Note on this clone: The DNA is left out, because the CDR3 cannot be placed on it with certainty; the CDR3 is given as TCRdb lists it. No J gene was called, and the V gene is TRGV9. Per the germline V gene, CDR1 is GITISATS and CDR2 is ISYDGTV (reference sequence). With termini counted, the CDR3 has 28 amino acids. CDR3 amino acids: CACDMVGDTKSGPWDTRQMFFGTGIKLF.

The CDR3 nucleotides are TGTGCCTGTGACATTCTGGGGGATCCAGCTTTGACAGCACAACTCTTCTTT. Translated, it gives CACDILGDPALTAQLFF. For the V gene the call is TRGV9; the J gene has no call. Germline V gene data show CDR1 as GITISATS and CDR2 as ISYDGTV (reference sequence). The CDR3 extends over 17 amino acids.

No J gene was named, though the V gene is TRGV9. This CDR3 is 16 amino acids long. Germline CDR1 and CDR2: GITISATS and ISYDGTV (reference sequence). This CDR3 is CACDKMGDTLTAQLFF. CDR3 DNA sequence: TGTGCCTGTGACAAAATGGGGGATACTTTGACAGCACAACTCTTCTTT.

The J segment was not called; the V segment is TRGV9. Germline CDR1 is GITISATS and CDR2 is ISYDGTV (reference sequence). This CDR3 region has 17 residues. CDR3 protein: CACDPLAGGLVTAQLFF. CDR3 coding DNA: TGTGCCTGTGACCCGCTCGCCGGGGGCCTTGTGACAGCACAACTCTTCTTT.

In the case of this clone: It is unclear where the CDR3 begins or ends on the DNA, so no DNA is shown, and the CDR3 is as TCRdb lists it. The V gene is TRGV9, but the J gene lacks a call. Both ends counted, the CDR3 spans 25 residues. Germline CDR1 reads GITISATS; CDR2 reads ISYDGTV (reference sequence). The CDR3 is CACDPTGGSSWDTRQMFFGTGIKLF.

Concerning this clone: The limits of the CDR3 on the DNA are not certain, so only TCRdb's listed CDR3 is given. CDR3 loop: CACDTAPSTGGLGPSSWDTRQMFFGTGIKLF. The J gene was not called, though the V gene is TRGV9. Germline V gene sequence: CDR1 GITISATS, CDR2 ISYDGTV (reference sequence). The CDR3 length is 31 residues, termini included.

Remarks on this clone: No DNA is shown, since the ends of the CDR3 on it are uncertain; the CDR3 is the one TCRdb lists. The V gene reported is TRGV9; the J gene is uncalled. The CDR3 length is 25 residues, termini included. CDR1 is GITISATS and CDR2 is ISYDGTV in the germline V gene (reference sequence). The CDR3 is CACDGTIPSSWDTRQMFFGTGIKLF.

In the case of this clone: Because the CDR3's place on the DNA is in doubt, the DNA is left out and the CDR3 is given as listed by TCRdb. Here the V gene is TRGV9, but the J gene went uncalled. Germline V gives CDR1 GITISATS, CDR2 ISYDGTV (reference sequence). The CDR3 sequence runs 23 residues, both termini included. The CDR3 loop reads CACVPLASWDTRQMFFGTGIKLF.

Concerning this clone: The DNA is omitted, as the CDR3 cannot be located on it reliably, and the CDR3 follows TCRdb's listing. The V segment is TRGV9, and no J call was made. Germline V gene data show CDR1 as GITISATS and CDR2 as ISYDGTV (reference sequence). The CDR3 contains 27 residues when both ends are counted. CDR3 sequence: CACDSVLGDTSSWDTRQMFFGTGIKLF.

A note on this clone: The DNA is left out, because the CDR3 cannot be placed on it with certainty; the CDR3 is given as TCRdb lists it. V gene TRGV9 was called; the J gene was not. Germline CDR1 is GITISATS and CDR2 is ISYDGTV (reference sequence). The CDR3 numbers 27 amino acids, ends counted. The CDR3 loop reads CACDTARGYCSSWDTRQMFFGTGIKLF.

On this clone itself: Because the CDR3's place on the DNA is in doubt, the DNA is left out and the CDR3 is given as listed by TCRdb. The V gene is TRGV9, but the J gene lacks a call. Both ends counted, the CDR3 spans 26 residues. In germline, CDR1 is GITISATS, CDR2 ISYDGTV (reference sequence). CDR3 region: CACDTGDIHGSWDTRQMFFGTGIKLF.

As regards this clone: The DNA is left out, because the CDR3 cannot be placed on it with certainty; the CDR3 is given as TCRdb lists it. No call exists for the J gene, whereas the V gene is TRGV9. The V gene's germline CDR1 is GITISATS and CDR2 ISYDGTV (reference sequence). The CDR3 is 27 amino acids in total, end residues counted. The CDR3: CACDTAGLGDTSWDTRQMFFGTGIKLF.

This clone appeared a few times. The DNA is omitted, as the CDR3 cannot be located on it reliably, and the CDR3 follows TCRdb's listing. The V gene is TRGV9, but the J gene lacks a call. Germline V gene lookup returns CDR1 GITISATS and CDR2 ISYDGTV (reference sequence). With termini counted, the CDR3 has 25 amino acids. CDR3 region: CACDSTGGYSWDTRQMFFGTGIKLF.

Remarks on this clone: The limits of the CDR3 on the DNA are not certain, so only TCRdb's listed CDR3 is given. A V gene of TRGV9 was called, but no J gene was assigned. The CDR3 is 26 amino acids in total, end residues counted. The germline V gene has CDR1 GITISATS and CDR2 ISYDGTV (reference sequence). CDR3 loop: CACDNTGDPSSWDTRQMFFGTGIKLF.

Concerning this clone itself: Because the CDR3's place on the DNA is in doubt, the DNA is left out and the CDR3 is given as listed by TCRdb. V gene TRGV9 was called; the J gene was not. Per germline, CDR1 GITISATS and CDR2 ISYDGTV (reference sequence). With termini counted, the CDR3 has 24 amino acids. The CDR3 spells CACDTIRDTWDTRQMFFGTGIKLF.

This clone was recorded once. The DNA is omitted, as the CDR3 cannot be located on it reliably, and the CDR3 follows TCRdb's listing. With the J gene uncalled, the V gene is TRGV9. A total of 25 residues make up the CDR3, ends included. The germline gives CDR1 GITISATS, CDR2 ISYDGTV (reference sequence). CDR3: CACDTGTASSWDTRQMFFGTGIKLF.

Notes on this clone: No DNA is shown, since the ends of the CDR3 on it are uncertain; the CDR3 is the one TCRdb lists. No J gene call was made, and the V gene is TRGV9. The germline gives CDR1 GITISATS, CDR2 ISYDGTV (reference sequence). The CDR3 totals 25 residues, both ends included. This CDR3 reads CACDSTGGYSWDTRQMFFGTGTKLF.

Notes on this clone: The limits of the CDR3 on the DNA are not certain, so only TCRdb's listed CDR3 is given. Other DNA sequences in this sample translate to the same CDR3. With the J gene uncalled, the V gene is TRGV9. CDR1 is GITISATS, CDR2 ISYDGTV, per germline (reference sequence). The CDR3 sequence runs 26 residues, both termini included. CDR3 sequence reads: CACDTGGYGSSWDTRQMFFGTGIKLF.

Comment on this clone: Because the CDR3's place on the DNA is in doubt, the DNA is left out and the CDR3 is given as listed by TCRdb. The CDR3 loop is CACDTLGTWDTRQMFFGTGIKLF. The V gene reported is TRGV9; the J gene is uncalled. Germline V gene sequence: CDR1 GITISATS, CDR2 ISYDGTV (reference sequence). Ends included, the CDR3 has 23 residues.

The J gene was not called, though the V gene is TRGV9. The CDR3 totals 19 residues. Germline values: CDR1 GITISATS, CDR2 ISYDGTV (reference sequence). This CDR3 reads CACDPVLGDTEALTAQLFF. The CDR3 DNA follows: TGTGCCTGTGACCCCGTACTGGGGGATACTGAGGCTTTGACAGCACAACTCTTCTTT.

TRGV9 is the V gene, and the J gene was not called. Per the germline V gene, CDR1 is GITISATS and CDR2 is ISYDGTV (reference sequence). There are 20 residues in the CDR3. This chain's CDR3 is CACDTVAVLGDTALTSQLFF. The CDR3 DNA sequence: TGTGCCTGTGACACCGTAGCCGTACTGGGGGATACCGCTTTGACATCACAACTCTTCTTT.

On this clone itself: Because the CDR3's place on the DNA is in doubt, the DNA is left out and the CDR3 is given as listed by TCRdb. The V gene call is TRGV9, and the J gene call is absent. The CDR3 is 26 residues long, counting both termini. Germline V lookup: CDR1 GITISATS, CDR2 ISYDGTV (reference sequence). The CDR3 sequence is CACDKVLGDTSWDTRQMFFGTGIKLF.

Turning to this clone: The DNA is omitted, as the CDR3 cannot be located on it reliably, and the CDR3 follows TCRdb's listing. The V gene call reads TRGV9; no J gene was called. Germline V CDR1 and CDR2: GITISATS, ISYDGTV (reference sequence). The CDR3 sequence runs 24 residues, both termini included. CDR3 residues: CACDPTGGYWDTRQMFFGTGIKLF.